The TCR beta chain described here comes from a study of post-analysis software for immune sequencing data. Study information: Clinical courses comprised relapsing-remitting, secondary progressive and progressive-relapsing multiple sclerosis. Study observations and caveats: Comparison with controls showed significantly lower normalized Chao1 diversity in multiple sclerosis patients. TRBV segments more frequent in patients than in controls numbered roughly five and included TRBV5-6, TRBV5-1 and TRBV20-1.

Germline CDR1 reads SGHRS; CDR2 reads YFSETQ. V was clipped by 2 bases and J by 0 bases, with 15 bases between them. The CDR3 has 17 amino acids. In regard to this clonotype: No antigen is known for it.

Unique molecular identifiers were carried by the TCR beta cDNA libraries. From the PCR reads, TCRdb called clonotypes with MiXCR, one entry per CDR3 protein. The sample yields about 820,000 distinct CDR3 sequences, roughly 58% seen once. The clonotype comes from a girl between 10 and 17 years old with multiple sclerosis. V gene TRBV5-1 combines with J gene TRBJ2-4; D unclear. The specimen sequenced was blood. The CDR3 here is CASSFSSVLLAKNIQYF. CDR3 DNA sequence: TGCGCCAGCAGCTTTTCCAGCGTACTACTAGCCAAAAACATTCAGTACTTC.